The 5 T cell receptor beta chains below all came from one sample that was sequenced in a study of blood T cell repertoires in COVID-19. Assay: immunoSEQ multiplex PCR; the TCRdb copy retains only in-frame clones and omits some. In the table there are about 120,000 clones, just over 70% of which are singletons. Sample: peripheral blood. The source of these receptors is a human donor with acute or convalescent COVID-19. The donor label of this sample is uncertain.

The chain carries TRBV7-2 and TRBJ2-7, with TRBD2 as a possible D gene (5 bases). CDR3 length equals 13 residues. Germline V gene data show CDR1 as SGHTA and CDR2 as FQGNSA. The V end lost 6 bases, the J end lost 6 bases, and 15 bases lay between the germline ends. The CDR3 DNA reads TGTGCCAGCAGGCCGGGGTTGGGGTTCGAGCAGTACTTC. Amino acid sequence: CASRPGLGFEQYF.

For the CDR3, the DNA is TGTGCCAGCAGCAATACTTTGGACTCTCGGGAAAAACTGTTTTTT. This sequence encodes CASSNTLDSREKLFF. V and J are TRBV3-1 (or the pseudogene TRBV3-2) and TRBJ1-4; D uncertain. V lost 5 bases to trimming and J lost 8 bases, with 18 bases between them. From germline, CDR1 is LGHDT and CDR2 YNNKEL (reference sequence). CDR3 length: 15 amino acids.

This chain links TRBV9 with TRBJ2-2; D gene ambiguous. The CDR3 is 13 residues long. V lost 0 bases and J lost 8, with 8 bases in between. The germline V gene has CDR1 SGDLS and CDR2 YYNGEE. The CDR3 DNA sequence: TGTGCCAGCAGCGTAGGAGGTTGGGGGGAGCTGTTTTTT. As protein: CASSVGGWGELFF.

CDR3 in DNA: TGTGCCAGCAGCACAACAGGGTTCAATTCACCCCTCCACTTT. Translated, it gives CASSTTGFNSPLHF. The chain uses TRBV7-3 and TRBJ1-6; the D gene is possibly TRBD1 (6 bases). V lost 5 bases to trimming and J lost 7 bases, with 12 bases between them. The CDR3 loop spans 14 amino acids. Germline values: CDR1 SGHTA, CDR2 FQGTGA.

This rearrangement joins TRBV6-5 to TRBJ1-5, with D hard to call. Germline CDR1 reads MNHEY; CDR2 reads SVGAGI. V was trimmed by 8 bases and J by 1 base, leaving 6 bases between them. This CDR3 has 12 amino acids. Here the CDR3 DNA reads TGTGCCAGCTACGGGAGCAATCAGCCCCAGCATTTT. It encodes CASYGSNQPQHF.